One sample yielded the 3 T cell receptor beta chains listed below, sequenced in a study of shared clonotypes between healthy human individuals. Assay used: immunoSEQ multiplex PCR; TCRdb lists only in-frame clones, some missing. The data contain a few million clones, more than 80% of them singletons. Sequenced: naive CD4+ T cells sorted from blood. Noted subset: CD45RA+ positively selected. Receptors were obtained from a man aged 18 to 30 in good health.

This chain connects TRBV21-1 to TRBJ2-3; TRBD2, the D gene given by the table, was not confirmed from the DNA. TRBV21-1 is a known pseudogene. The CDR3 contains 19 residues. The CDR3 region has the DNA TGTGCCAGCAGCAAAGCAGGTAGCGGGAGGTCTCTAAGCACAGATACGCAGTATTTT. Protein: CASSKAGSGRSLSTDTQYF.

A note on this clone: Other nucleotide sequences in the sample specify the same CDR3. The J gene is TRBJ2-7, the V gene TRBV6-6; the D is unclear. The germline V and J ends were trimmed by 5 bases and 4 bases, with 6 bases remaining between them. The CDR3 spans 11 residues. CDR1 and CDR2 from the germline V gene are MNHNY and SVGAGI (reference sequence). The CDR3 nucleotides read TGTGCCAGCAGTCCCAAGTACGAGCAGTACTTC. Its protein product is CASSPKYEQYF.

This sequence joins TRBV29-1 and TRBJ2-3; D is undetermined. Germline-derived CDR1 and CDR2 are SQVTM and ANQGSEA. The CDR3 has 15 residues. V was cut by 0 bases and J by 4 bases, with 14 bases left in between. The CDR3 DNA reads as TGCAGCGTTGAAGATCTGGGCCCGGTGGCAGATACGCAGTATTTT. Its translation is CSVEDLGPVADTQYF.